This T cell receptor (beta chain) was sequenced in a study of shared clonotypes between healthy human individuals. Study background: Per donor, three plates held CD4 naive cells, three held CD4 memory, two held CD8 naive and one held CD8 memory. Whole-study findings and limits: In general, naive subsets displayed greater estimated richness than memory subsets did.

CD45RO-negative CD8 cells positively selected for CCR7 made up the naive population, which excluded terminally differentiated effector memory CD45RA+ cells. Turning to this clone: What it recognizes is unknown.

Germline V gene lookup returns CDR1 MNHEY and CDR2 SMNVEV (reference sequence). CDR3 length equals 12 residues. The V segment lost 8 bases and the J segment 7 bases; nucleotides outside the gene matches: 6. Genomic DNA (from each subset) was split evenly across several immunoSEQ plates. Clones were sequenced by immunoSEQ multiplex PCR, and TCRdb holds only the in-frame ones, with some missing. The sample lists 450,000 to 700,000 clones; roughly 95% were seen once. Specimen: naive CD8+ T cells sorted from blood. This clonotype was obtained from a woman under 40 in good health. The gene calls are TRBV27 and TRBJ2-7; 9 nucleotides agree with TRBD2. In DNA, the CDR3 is TGTGCCAGCTTTAGCGGGAGCGGTGAGCAGTACTTC. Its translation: CASFSGSGEQYF.